This T cell receptor beta chain is from a study of T-cell memory formation after mild COVID-19. In the study overall: Clustering of TCRs was largely donor specific.

The V gene lost 1 base and the J gene lost 0 bases, with 13 bases spanning the gap. The germline V gene encodes CDR1 DFQATT and CDR2 SNEGSKA (reference sequence). The CDR3 is 16 residues long. TCRdb reprocessed the 5' RACE reads with MiXCR, giving one entry per CDR3 protein. The sample carries about 160,000 distinct CDR3 sequences, 31% recorded once. The chain uses TRBV20-1 and TRBJ2-1; tentative D call: TRBD2 (5 bases). This TCR was sampled from an adult woman who had mild COVID-19 (a few samples of this study predate the infection). Cell type and time point are not known. Sequencing was done on a sample of PBMCs or a T cell subset sorted from them (not recorded which). The DNA for the CDR3 is TGCAGTGCTAGAGTTCCCAAAACTAGCTCCTACAATGAGCAGTTCTTC. Its protein is CSARVPKTSSYNEQFF.